The subject of this entry is one T cell receptor beta chain. The V gene end was trimmed by 4 bases and the J gene end by 4 bases; junction bases not matched to a gene: 3. CDR1 is LGHDT, CDR2 YNNKEL, per germline (reference sequence). The CDR3 runs to 14 residues. The data belong to a study of blood T cell repertoires in COVID-19. Across the whole study: Acute and convalescent COVID-19 samples came from the United States, Italy and Spain. The cDNA or gDNA used as material had been derived from T cells, B-cell-depleted T cells, or PBMCs.

Original methodology: The authors estimated nucleated cell counts from reference gene primer amplification. Libraries were prepared by immunoSEQ multiplex PCR; TCRdb keeps only in-frame clonotypes and omits some of them. The DNA was the basis for D and trimming; V, J and clone size are from that table. The sample has 150,000 to 200,000 clones, about 86% seen once. This receptor was obtained from a man in his 60s with acute or convalescent COVID-19. Sequencing was performed on peripheral blood. This chain links TRBV3-1 (or the pseudogene TRBV3-2) with TRBJ2-2, with TRBD2 matching over 7 bases. CDR3 protein: CASSLGGSTGELFF. DNA for the CDR3: TGTGCCAGCAGCCTCGGGGGGTCCACCGGGGAGCTGTTTTTT.